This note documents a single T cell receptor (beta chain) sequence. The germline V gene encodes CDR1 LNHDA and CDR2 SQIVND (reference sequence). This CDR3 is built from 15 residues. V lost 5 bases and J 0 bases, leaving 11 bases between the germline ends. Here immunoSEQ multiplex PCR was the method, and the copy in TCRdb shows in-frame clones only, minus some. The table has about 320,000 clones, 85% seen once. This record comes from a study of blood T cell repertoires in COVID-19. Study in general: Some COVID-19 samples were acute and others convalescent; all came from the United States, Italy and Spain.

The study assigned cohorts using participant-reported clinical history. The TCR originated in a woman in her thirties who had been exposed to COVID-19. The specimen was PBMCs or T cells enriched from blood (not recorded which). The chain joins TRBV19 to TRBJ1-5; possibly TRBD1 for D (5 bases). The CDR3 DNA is TGTGCCAGTAGTGCGCAGGGATCTAGCAATCAGCCCCAGCATTTT. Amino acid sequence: CASSAQGSSNQPQHF.